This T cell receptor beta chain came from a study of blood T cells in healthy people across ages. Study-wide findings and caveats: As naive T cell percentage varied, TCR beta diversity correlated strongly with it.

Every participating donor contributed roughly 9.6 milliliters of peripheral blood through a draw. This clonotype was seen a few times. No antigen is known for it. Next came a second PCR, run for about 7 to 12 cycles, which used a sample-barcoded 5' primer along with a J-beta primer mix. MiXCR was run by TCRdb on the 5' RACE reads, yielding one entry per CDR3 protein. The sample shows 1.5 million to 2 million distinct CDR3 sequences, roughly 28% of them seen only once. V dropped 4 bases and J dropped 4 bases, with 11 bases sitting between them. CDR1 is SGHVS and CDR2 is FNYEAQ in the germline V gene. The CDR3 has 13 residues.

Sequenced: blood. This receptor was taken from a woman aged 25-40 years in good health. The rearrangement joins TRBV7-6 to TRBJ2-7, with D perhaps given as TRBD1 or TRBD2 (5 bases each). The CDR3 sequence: CASSYEWGYEQYF. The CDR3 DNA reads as TGTGCCAGCAGCTACGAGTGGGGGTACGAGCAGTACTTC.